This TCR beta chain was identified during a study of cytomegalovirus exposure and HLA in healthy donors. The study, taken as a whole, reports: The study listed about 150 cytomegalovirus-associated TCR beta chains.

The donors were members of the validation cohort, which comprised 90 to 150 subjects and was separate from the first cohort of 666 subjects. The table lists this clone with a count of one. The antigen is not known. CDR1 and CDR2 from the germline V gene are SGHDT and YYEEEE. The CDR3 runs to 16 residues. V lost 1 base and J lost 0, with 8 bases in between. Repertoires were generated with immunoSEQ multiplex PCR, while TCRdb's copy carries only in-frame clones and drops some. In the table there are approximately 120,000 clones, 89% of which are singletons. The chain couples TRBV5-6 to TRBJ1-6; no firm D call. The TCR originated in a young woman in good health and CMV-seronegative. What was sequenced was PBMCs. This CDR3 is CASSLIGSSYNSPLHF. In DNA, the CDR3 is TGTGCCAGCAGCTTGATTGGGAGCTCCTATAATTCACCCCTCCACTTT.